This TCR beta chain was recorded in a study of shared clonotypes between healthy human individuals. General study points: A generally larger estimated richness was seen in naive subsets than in memory subsets.

This CDR3 contains 16 residues. Per germline, CDR1 LGHNA and CDR2 YSLEER. Trimming removed 1 base from V and 6 bases from J; junction bases left unmatched: 8. For this clone: Its antigen remains unidentified.

The data were produced by immunoSEQ multiplex PCR, yet TCRdb's version contains in-frame clones alone and is incomplete. The repertoire holds over a million clones, with over 95% as singletons. The sequenced material came from naive CD4+ T cells sorted from blood. Noted subset: CD45RA+ positively selected. The chain carries TRBV4-3 and TRBJ2-3, with TRBD2 matching 9 bases. This TCR was recovered from a young man in good health. The CDR3: CASSQGYSGSTDTQYF. CDR3 DNA sequence: TGCGCCAGCAGCCAAGGTTATAGCGGGAGTACGGATACGCAGTATTTT.